This T cell receptor (beta chain) was sequenced for a study of CD8+ T cells in alopecia areata. The study, taken as a whole, reports: Tofacitinib significantly lowered scalp clonality and expanded CD8+ clones among the top 100.

V dropped 0 bases and J dropped 8 bases, with 11 bases sitting between them. The V gene's germline CDR1 is SGHTA and CDR2 FQGNSA. This CDR3 has 13 residues. The authors extracted RNA and reverse transcribed it into cDNA as the sequencing template. The method was immunoSEQ multiplex PCR; TCRdb's version includes in-frame clones alone and lacks a portion of them. The sample has some 170,000 clones, roughly 58% seen once; the top ten hold roughly 17%. Treatment indicated: oral pan-JAK inhibitor, 5-10 mg twice daily. Concerning this clone: Its antigen remains unidentified.

This receptor was obtained from a human donor with alopecia areata. This specimen was CD4+ T cells sorted from blood, taken between weeks 55 and 65, from a patient treated with tofacitinib. This rearrangement joins TRBV7-2 to TRBJ2-7; D possibly corresponds to TRBD1 (5 bases). The CDR3 loop reads CASSLALQGKQYF. The CDR3 region has the DNA TGTGCCAGCAGCTTAGCCCTTCAGGGTAAGCAGTACTTC.